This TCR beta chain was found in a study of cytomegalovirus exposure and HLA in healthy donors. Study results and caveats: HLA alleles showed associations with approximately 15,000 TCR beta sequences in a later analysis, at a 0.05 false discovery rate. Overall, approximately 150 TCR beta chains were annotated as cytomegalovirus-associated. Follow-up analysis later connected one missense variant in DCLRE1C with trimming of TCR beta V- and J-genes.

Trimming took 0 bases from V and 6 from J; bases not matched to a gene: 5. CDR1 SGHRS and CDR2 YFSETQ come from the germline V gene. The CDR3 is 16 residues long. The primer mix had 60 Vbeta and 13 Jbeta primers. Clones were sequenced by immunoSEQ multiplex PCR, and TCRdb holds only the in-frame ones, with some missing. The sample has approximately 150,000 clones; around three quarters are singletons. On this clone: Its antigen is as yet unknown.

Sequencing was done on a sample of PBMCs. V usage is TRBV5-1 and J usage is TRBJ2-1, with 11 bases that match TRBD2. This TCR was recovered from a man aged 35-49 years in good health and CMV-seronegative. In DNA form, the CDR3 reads TGCGCCAGCAGCTTGGCGTCTAGCGGGGGGATCAATGAGCAGTTCTTC. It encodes CASSLASSGGINEQFF.